The source of this T cell receptor beta chain is a study of regulatory T cells in long-lasting Graves disease (dated by TCRdb to the early 2020s). For the study in its entirety: Patients with newly diagnosed Graves' disease had been on antithyroid drugs for under 3 months. This study used TCR sequencing and RNA sequencing of peripheral blood to compare persistent Graves' disease patients against newly diagnosed Graves' disease patients. The study took place in China and was registered as a clinical trial. A total of roughly 33 samples were covered by TCR sequencing, comprising some 13 persistent and roughly 20 newly diagnosed Graves' disease patients. Overall study results and their limits: Persistent patients shared more public clonotypes among themselves (around 2,500) than newly diagnosed patients did (roughly 920). The study examined only peripheral blood because the primary lesion, thyroid tissue, could not be accessed. Compared with newly diagnosed patients, persistent Graves' disease patients had lower TCR Shannon entropy and fewer highly expanded clones, which suggests clonal expansion. TRBV28, TRBJ1-2 and TRBJ2-5 were preferentially used in persistent disease, while TRBV20-1 and TRBJ2-1 were favored in newly diagnosed disease. Sequencing and analysis were limited to the TCR beta chain. The authors noted that the small sample size was a limitation that may lower accuracy.

The library relied on multiplex PCR. The reads were generated on an Illumina HiSeq 4000. TCR beta libraries were built with iRepertoire HTBI primers and Arm-PCR amplification of CDR3 regions. PCR products were gel purified before sequencing. From the authors' description of their analysis: Gene usage analysis of CDR3 amino acid clonotypes used the approximately 56 TRBV and around 13 TRBJ segments found across samples. Filtered high-quality paired reads were merged into contigs using COPE and FqMerger. BLAST was used to align contigs to the IMGT TRBV, TRBD and TRBJ reference genes, and CDR3 was defined following IMGT. Clonotypes above 0.1% frequency were classified as highly expanded clones. Repertoire diversity was measured by Shannon entropy, and V-J evenness by the Gini coefficient. Clonotypes shared by more than one individual were considered public. TCRdb trimmed the raw reads at Q25, called clones with MiXCR and kept productive beta chains. Each entry is one CDR3 protein sequence, shown with its most common DNA and genes. For this entry, the V and J calls and clone size follow TCRdb and not the study's own pipeline. Within this sample are hundreds of thousands of distinct CDR3 sequences, with 15% to 19% of them counted one time only. The top ten clonotypes cover 22% of the sample.

The sample's time point label is to be understood as: newly diagnosed GD, antithyroid drugs for less than 3 months. For both TCR sequencing and RNA sequencing, RNA was extracted from PBMCs using TRIzol. The diagnosis of Graves' disease was made according to American Thyroid Association guidelines. Patients were recruited from an endocrinology department in Xi'an, China. From each patient, 8 to 10 milliliters of peripheral blood was collected into an EDTA anticoagulant tube. Ficoll Paque Plus density gradient separation was used to isolate PBMCs, and no further T cell sorting was performed. An Agilent 2100 Bioanalyzer and agarose gel were used to check RNA quality, while a NanoDrop 2000 measured RNA concentration. This clonotype has a count of ten or more. Its antigen has not been determined. The sample holds no much larger clone one base away, and base qualities are not on file. CDR1 and CDR2 were assigned from the germline V gene as SNHLY and FYNNEI. The CDR3 holds 15 amino acids from the cysteine to the phenylalanine. Only the CDR3 DNA is retained, 45 bases long and in frame from the first base. After removal of 2 bases from V and 3 bases from J, the junction retains 4 bases not matched to a gene.

The sequence was obtained from a female donor with Graves disease. This sequence uses TRBV2 and TRBJ2-1; 7 bases in the junction line up with TRBD1. The sequencing used peripheral blood mononuclear cells (PBMCs), collected at new diagnosis, from a patient treated with antithyroid drugs. Here is the DNA: TGTGCCAGCAGTGAAAGGGGACAGATCTACAATGAGCAGTTCTTC. Its protein is CASSERGQIYNEQFF. The full variable domain, with segments outside the CDR3 supplied by the reference TRBV2 and TRBJ2-1 proteins, appears as EPEVTQTPSHQVTQMGQEVILRCVPISNHLYFYWYRQILGQKVEFLVSFYNNEISEKSEIFDDQFSVERPDGSNFTLKIRSTKLEDSAMYFCASSERGQIYNEQFFGPGTRLTVL.